The sequence of this TCR beta chain was determined in a study of glioma-infiltrating T cells. The iRepertoire nested amplicon-rescue multiplex PCR amplified TCR alpha and beta CDR3s from RNA. TCRdb independently ran MiXCR on the multiplex PCR reads; one entry per CDR3 protein. The sample carries fewer than 500,000 distinct CDR3 sequences, around 45% recorded once. Germline V CDR1 and CDR2: KGHSH, LQKENI. The CDR3 length is 14 residues. The V end was cut by 5 bases, the J end by 1 base, with 11 bases between. The sequenced material came from glioma tissue, nonneoplastic brain tissue, or PBMCs (not recorded which). This TCR derives from a human donor with low-grade glioma or glioblastoma, undergoing nonglioma brain surgery, or in good health (not recorded which). This chain uses TRBV18 with TRBJ2-5; D is unresolved. CDR3 protein: CASSGTLTQETQYF. The CDR3 DNA is TGTGCCAGCTCAGGAACGCTAACCCAAGAGACCCAGTACTTC.